A single T cell receptor beta chain is shown here with its context. Shortly before study entry, within 2 weeks, exposed participants had met a COVID-19 case. The V gene's germline CDR1 is SGHTA and CDR2 FQGNSA. The CDR3 covers 13 residues. The V end lost 8 bases, the J end lost 6 bases, and 11 bases lay between the germline ends. This entry belongs to a study of blood T cell repertoires in COVID-19. The table came from immunoSEQ multiplex PCR; TCRdb's copy has only in-frame clones and leaves some out. The sample yields a few hundred thousand clones, roughly 90% seen once. This chain connects TRBV7-2 to TRBJ1-6, with D maybe TRBD1 (6 bases). The receptor comes from a woman in her thirties or forties who had been exposed to COVID-19. Specimen: PBMCs or T cells enriched from blood (not recorded which). CDR3 sequence (DNA): TGTGCCAGCGGACAGAGAGTTAATTCACCCCTCCACTTT. It specifies CASGQRVNSPLHF.